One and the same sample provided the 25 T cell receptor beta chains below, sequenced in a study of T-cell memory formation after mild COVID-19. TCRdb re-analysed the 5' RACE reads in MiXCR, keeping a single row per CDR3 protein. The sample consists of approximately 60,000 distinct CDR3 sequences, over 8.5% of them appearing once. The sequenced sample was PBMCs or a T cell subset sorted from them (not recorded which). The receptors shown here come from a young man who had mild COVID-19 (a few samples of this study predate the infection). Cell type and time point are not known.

CDR3: CASSLSGRDEQFF. For the CDR3, the DNA is TGTGCCAGCAGCTTATCCGGCAGGGACGAGCAGTTCTTC. The rearrangement joins TRBV11-3 to TRBJ2-1; D may match TRBD1 or TRBD2 (5 bases each). The CDR3 is 13 amino acids. V was clipped by 2 bases and J by 10 bases, with 12 bases between them. The germline V gene encodes CDR1 SGHNT and CDR2 YENEEA.

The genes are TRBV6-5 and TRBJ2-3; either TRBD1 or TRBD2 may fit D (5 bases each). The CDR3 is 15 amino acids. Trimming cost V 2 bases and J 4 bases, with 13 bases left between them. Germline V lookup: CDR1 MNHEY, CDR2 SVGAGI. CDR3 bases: TGTGCCAGCAGTTACGGGGGTAATCTGGCAGATACGCAGTATTTT. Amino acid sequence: CASSYGGNLADTQYF.

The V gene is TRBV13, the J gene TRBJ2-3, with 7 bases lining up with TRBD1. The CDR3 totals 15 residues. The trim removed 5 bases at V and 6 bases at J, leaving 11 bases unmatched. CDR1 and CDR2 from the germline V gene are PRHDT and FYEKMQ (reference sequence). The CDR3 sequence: CASSRWTGLGDTQYF. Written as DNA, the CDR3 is TGTGCCAGCAGCCGCTGGACAGGCTTGGGGGATACGCAGTATTTT. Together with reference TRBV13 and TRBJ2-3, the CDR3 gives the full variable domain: AAGVIQSPRHLIKEKRETATLKCYPIPRHDTVYWYQQGPGQDPQFLISFYEKMQSDKGSIPDRFSAQQFSDYHSELNMSSLELGDSALYFCASSRWTGLGDTQYFGPGTRLTVL.

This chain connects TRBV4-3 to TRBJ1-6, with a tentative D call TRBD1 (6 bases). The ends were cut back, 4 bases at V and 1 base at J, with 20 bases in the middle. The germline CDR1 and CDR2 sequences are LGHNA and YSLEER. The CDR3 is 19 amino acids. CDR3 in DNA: TGCGCCAGCAGCCCCGCCGGGGGGGGCAGTTGGTCCTATAATTCACCCCTCCACTTT. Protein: CASSPAGGGSWSYNSPLHF.

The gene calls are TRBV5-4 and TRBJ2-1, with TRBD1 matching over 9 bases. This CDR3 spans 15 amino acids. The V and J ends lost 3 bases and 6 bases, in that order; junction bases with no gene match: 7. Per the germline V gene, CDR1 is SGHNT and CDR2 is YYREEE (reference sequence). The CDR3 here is CASSSGTGISNEQFF. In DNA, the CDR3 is TGTGCCAGCAGCTCCGGGACAGGGATTTCCAATGAGCAGTTCTTC.

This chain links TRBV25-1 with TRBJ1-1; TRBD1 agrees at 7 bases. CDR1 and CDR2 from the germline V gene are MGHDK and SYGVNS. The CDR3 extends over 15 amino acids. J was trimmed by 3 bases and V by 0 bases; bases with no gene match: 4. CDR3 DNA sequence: TGTGCCAGCAGTGAATACGCAGGGGGGTACACTGAAGCTTTCTTT. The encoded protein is CASSEYAGGYTEAFF. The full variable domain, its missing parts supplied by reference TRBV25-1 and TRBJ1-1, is EADIYQTPRYLVIGTGKKITLECSQTMGHDKMYWYQQDPGMELHLIHYSYGVNSTEKGDLSSESTVSRIRTEHFPLTLESARPSHTSQYLCASSEYAGGYTEAFFGQGTRLTVV.

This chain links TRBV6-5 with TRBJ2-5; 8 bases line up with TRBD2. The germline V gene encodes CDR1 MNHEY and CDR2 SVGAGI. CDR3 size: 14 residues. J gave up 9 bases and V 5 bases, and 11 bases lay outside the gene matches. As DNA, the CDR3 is TGTGCCAGCAGTGGTAGCGGGACCCAGTTTTCCCAGTACTTC. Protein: CASSGSGTQFSQYF.

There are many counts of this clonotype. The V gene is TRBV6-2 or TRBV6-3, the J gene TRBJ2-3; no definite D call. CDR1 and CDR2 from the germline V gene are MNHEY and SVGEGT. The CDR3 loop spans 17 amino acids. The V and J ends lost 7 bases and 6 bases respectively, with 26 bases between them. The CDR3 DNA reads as TGTGCCAGCATGTCCCGTAGAAGGATTACCGTGGCGGATACGCAGTATTTT. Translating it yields CASMSRRRITVADTQYF.

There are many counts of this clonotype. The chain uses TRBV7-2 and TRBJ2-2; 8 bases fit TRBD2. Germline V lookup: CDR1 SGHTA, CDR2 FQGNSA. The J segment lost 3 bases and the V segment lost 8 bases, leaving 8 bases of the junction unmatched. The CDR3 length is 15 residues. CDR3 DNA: TGTGCCAGCTCCAAGGGACTAGGGGACACCGGGGAGCTGTTTTTT. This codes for CASSKGLGDTGELFF.

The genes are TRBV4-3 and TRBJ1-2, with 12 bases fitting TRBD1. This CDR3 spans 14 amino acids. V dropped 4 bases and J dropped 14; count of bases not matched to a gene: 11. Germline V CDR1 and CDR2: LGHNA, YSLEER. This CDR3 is CASSPPPGTGGETF. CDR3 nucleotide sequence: TGCGCCAGCAGCCCACCGCCCGGGACAGGGGGCGAGACCTTC.

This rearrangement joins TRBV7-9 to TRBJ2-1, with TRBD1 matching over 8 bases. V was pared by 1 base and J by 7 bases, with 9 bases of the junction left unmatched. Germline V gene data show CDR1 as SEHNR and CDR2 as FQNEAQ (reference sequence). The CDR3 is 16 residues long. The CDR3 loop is CASSLVSGQGHNEQFF. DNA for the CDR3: TGTGCCAGCAGCTTAGTCTCCGGACAGGGCCATAATGAGCAGTTCTTC.

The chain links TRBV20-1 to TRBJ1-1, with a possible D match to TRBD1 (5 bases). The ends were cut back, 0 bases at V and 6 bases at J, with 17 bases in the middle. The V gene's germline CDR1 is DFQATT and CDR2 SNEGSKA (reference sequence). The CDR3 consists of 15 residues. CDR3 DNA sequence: TGCAGTGCTAGAGATCAGAGCAAGGGGAAGGCTGAAGCTTTCTTT. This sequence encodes CSARDQSKGKAEAFF.

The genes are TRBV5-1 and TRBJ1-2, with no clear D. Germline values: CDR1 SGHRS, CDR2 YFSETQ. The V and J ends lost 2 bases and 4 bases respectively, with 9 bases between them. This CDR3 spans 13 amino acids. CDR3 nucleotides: TGCGCCAGCAGCTTAGGGCTGAGCTATGGCTACACCTTC. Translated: CASSLGLSYGYTF.

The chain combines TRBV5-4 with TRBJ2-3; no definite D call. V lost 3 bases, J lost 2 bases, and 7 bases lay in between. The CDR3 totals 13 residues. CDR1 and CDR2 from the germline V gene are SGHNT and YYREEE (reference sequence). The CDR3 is CASSSIPTDTQYF. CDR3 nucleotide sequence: TGTGCCAGCAGCTCCATACCCACAGATACGCAGTATTTT. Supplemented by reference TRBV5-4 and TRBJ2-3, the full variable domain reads ETGVTQSPTHLIKTRGQQVTLRCSSQSGHNTVSWYQQALGQGPQFIFQYYREEENGRGNFPPRFSGLQFPNYSSELNVNALELDDSALYLCASSSIPTDTQYFGPGTRLTVL.

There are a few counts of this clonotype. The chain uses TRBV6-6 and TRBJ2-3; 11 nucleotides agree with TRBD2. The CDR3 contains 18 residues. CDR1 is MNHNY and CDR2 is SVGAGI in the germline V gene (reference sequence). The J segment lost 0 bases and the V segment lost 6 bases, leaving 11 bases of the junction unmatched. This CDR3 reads CASRRTSGFDSSTDTQYF. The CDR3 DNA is TGTGCCAGCAGAAGGACTAGCGGGTTCGACTCTAGCACAGATACGCAGTATTTT.

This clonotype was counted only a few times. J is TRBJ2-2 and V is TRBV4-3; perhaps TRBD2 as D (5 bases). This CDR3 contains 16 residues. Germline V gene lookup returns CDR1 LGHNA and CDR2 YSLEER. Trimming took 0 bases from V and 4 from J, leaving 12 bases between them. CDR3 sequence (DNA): TGCGCCAGCAGCCAAGATGGTAGGGCGGGCACCGGGGAGCTGTTTTTT. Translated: CASSQDGRAGTGELFF.

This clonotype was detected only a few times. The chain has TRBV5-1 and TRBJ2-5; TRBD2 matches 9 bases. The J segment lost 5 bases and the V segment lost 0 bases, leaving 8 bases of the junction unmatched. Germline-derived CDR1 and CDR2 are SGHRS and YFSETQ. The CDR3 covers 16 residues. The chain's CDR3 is CASSLVGAGGRETQYF. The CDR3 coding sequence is TGCGCCAGCAGCTTGGTTGGAGCGGGGGGCAGGGAGACCCAGTACTTC.

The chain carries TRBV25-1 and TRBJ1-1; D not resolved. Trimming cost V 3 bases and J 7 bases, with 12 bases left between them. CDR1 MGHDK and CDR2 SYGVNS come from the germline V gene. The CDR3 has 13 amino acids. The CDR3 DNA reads TGTGCCAGCAGTGACTGGGTAAGAGGTGAAGCTTTCTTT. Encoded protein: CASSDWVRGEAFF.

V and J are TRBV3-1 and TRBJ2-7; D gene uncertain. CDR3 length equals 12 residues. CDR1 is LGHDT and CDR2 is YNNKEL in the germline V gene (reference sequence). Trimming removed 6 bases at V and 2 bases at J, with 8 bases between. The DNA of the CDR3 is TGTGCCAGCAGTAACAGCGCCTACGAGCAGTACTTC. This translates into CASSNSAYEQYF.

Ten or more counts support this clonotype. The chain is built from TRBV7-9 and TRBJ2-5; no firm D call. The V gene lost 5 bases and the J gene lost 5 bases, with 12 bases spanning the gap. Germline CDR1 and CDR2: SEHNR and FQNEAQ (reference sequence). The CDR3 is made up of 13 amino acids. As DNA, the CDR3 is TGTGCCAGCAGCGTAGGATCAACCGAGACCCAGTACTTC. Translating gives CASSVGSTETQYF.

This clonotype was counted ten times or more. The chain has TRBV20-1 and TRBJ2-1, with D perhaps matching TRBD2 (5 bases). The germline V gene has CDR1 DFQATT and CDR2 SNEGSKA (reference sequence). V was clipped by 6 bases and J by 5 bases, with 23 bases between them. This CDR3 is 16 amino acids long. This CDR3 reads CSADPMDSLDNNEQFF. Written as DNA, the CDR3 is TGCAGTGCCGATCCGATGGACTCGTTAGATAACAATGAGCAGTTCTTC.

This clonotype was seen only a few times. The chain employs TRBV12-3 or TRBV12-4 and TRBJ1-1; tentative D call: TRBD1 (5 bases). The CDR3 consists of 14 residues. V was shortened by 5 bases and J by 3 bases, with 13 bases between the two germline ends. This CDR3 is CASSPRGGDTEAFF. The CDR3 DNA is TGTGCCAGCAGTCCCCGGGGGGGGGACACTGAAGCTTTCTTT.

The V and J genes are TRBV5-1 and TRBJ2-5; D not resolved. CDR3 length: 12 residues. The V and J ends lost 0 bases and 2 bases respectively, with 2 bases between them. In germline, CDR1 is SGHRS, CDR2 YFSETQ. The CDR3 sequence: CASSLEQETQYF. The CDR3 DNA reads TGCGCCAGCAGCTTGGAACAAGAGACCCAGTACTTC. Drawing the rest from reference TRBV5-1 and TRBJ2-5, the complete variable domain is KAGVTQTPRYLIKTRGQQVTLSCSPISGHRSVSWYQQTPGQGLQFLFEYFSETQRNKGNFPGRFSGRQFSNSRSEMNVSTLELGDSALYLCASSLEQETQYFGPGTRLLVL.

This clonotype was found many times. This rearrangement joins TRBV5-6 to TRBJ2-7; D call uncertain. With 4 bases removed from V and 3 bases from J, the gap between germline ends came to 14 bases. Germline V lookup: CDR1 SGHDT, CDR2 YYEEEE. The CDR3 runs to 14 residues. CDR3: CASSNPTRIYEQYV. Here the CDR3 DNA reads TGTGCCAGCAGCAACCCCACAAGGATCTACGAGCAGTACGTC.

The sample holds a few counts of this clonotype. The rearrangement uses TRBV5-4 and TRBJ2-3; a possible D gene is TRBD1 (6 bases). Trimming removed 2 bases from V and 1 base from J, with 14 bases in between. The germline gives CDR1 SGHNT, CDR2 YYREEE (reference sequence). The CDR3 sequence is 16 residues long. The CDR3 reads CASSFRLNRGTDTQYF. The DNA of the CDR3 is TGTGCCAGCAGCTTTCGACTAAACAGGGGCACAGATACGCAGTATTTT.